The entry below describes one T cell receptor (beta chain). Its target is not known. The isolated RNA, all of it, was reverse transcribed, so expressed TCRB transcripts were what got sequenced. The protocol was immunoSEQ multiplex PCR, while the TCRdb copy is restricted to in-frame clones and leaves out a portion. Here the sample spans 65,000 to 85,000 clones, roughly half being singletons. Over 95% purity was reached by all sorted populations. The entry originates in a study of beta chain features in type 1 diabetes. The study's findings and limits: Moderately but significantly shorter TCRB CDR3s were found in Type 1 diabetes patients in all four CD4+ subsets. Junctions at VDJ sites from type 1 diabetes patients had fewer insertions and more deletions.

The receptor's source is a man aged 25 to 40 with type 1 diabetes. The sequenced sample was central memory CD4+ T cells from blood.

The CDR3 DNA is TGTGCCAGCAGCTTAGTACGGGGGGGGGTTGGGAATCAGCCCCAGCATTTT. Translating gives CASSLVRGGVGNQPQHF. The chain joins TRBV7-9 to TRBJ1-5, with D possibly TRBD1 on 5 matching bases. Germline V gives CDR1 SEHNR, CDR2 FQNEAQ (reference sequence). The V end was cut by 1 base, the J end by 4 bases, with 17 bases between. The CDR3 covers 17 residues.